One T cell receptor beta chain is described in this entry. Its antigen is unidentified. The data are from a study of PD-1 blockade in classical Hodgkin lymphoma. Study-wide results and caveats: Relative to healthy donors, newly diagnosed patients reportedly had lower baseline TCR diversity, which was reported as lower still in relapsed/refractory patients. Possible causes of repertoire differences, disease activity or prior therapy, remain undefined. Exclusion was applied to patients who started nivolumab under 1 year after ASCT.

Time point here: cycle 4 day 1 (C4D1), after 5 to 7 weeks of nivolumab. Each and every patient relapsed after autologous stem cell transplantation, and patients got differing brentuximab vedotin exposure. Complete response, partial response or progressive disease constituted the best responses recorded. The repertoire was sequenced with immunoSEQ multiplex PCR; TCRdb's copy has only in-frame clones and lacks some. Here the sample spans approximately 100,000 clones, 83% being singletons. Looked up from germline, CDR1 is SQVTM and CDR2 is ANQGSEA. Germline trimming cut 2 bases from V and 0 bases from J; bases unmatched to any gene: 2. There are 14 residues in the CDR3.

The clonotype was recovered from a human donor with classical Hodgkin lymphoma. The starting material was peripheral blood mononuclear cells (PBMCs), obtained before the fourth cycle of nivolumab. The J gene is TRBJ2-3, the V gene TRBV29-1; 7 nucleotides match TRBD1. The CDR3 region has the DNA TGCAGCGTTGAACCGACAGGGAGCACAGATACGCAGTATTTT. As protein: CSVEPTGSTDTQYF.